This T cell receptor (beta chain) was identified during a study of blood T cell repertoires in COVID-19. At the level of the study: The samples span acute and convalescent COVID-19 from the United States, Italy and Spain. Sample material is recorded as cDNA or gDNA derived from T cells, B-cell-depleted T cells, or PBMCs.

In the authors' workflow: Estimation of nucleated cell counts relied on the amplification of reference gene primers. Method: immunoSEQ multiplex PCR; TCRdb's copy keeps in-frame clones and lacks some. V, J and clone size are taken as reported in that table, and D and trimming were inferred from the DNA itself. Here the sample spans more than 80,000 clones, roughly 80% being singletons. Trimming removed 7 bases from V and 2 bases from J; junction bases left unmatched: 7. The CDR3 has 14 residues. Germline CDR1 and CDR2: MNHEY and SVGAGI. The specimen sequenced was peripheral blood. The rearrangement links TRBV6-5 to TRBJ1-1; 7 bases match TRBD1. This clonotype originated in a human donor in a cohort sampled during active COVID-19. The CDR3 loop is CASTLNRGNTEAFF. As DNA, the CDR3 is TGTGCCAGCACCCTAAACAGGGGAAACACTGAAGCTTTCTTT.